These 26 T cell receptor beta chains were all obtained from the same sample, sequenced in a study of cytotoxic CD8 clonotypes in ibrutinib-treated CLL. Data came from immunoSEQ multiplex PCR; TCRdb stores just in-frame clones and leaves some out. The repertoire holds around 60,000 clones, with 57% as singletons. The source was PBMCs, collected after 12 months of ibrutinib treatment. The receptors were sampled from a human donor with chronic lymphocytic leukemia.

This rearrangement joins TRBV15 to TRBJ2-3; TRBD1 might be the D (5 bases). CDR1 LNHNV and CDR2 YYDKDF come from the germline V gene (reference sequence). V gave up 3 bases and J gave up 4 bases, with 14 bases separating them. This CDR3 contains 15 residues. The CDR3 sequence: CATSRDRVGADTQYF. CDR3 bases: TGTGCCACCAGCAGGGACCGGGTAGGGGCAGATACGCAGTATTTT. Full variable domain (outside the CDR3, taken from reference TRBV15 and TRBJ2-3): DAMVIQNPRYQVTQFGKPVTLSCSQTLNHNVMYWYQQKSSQAPKLLFHYYDKDFNNEADTPDNFQSRRPNTSFCFLDIRSPGLGDTAMYLCATSRDRVGADTQYFGPGTRLTVL.

Here the CDR3 DNA reads TGTGCCAGCAGTGAATGGGGGACAGGGCGATTTCGCGGGGAGCTGTTTTTT. Amino acid sequence: CASSEWGTGRFRGELFF. J is TRBJ2-2 and V is TRBV2; TRBD1 matches 9 bases. CDR1 and CDR2 (germline): SNHLY, FYNNEI. The V and J ends lost 2 bases and 7 bases, in that order; junction bases with no gene match: 11. CDR3 length equals 17 residues.

The chain links TRBV5-1 to TRBJ1-6; 8 bases are shared with TRBD1. The germline V gene encodes CDR1 SGHRS and CDR2 YFSETQ. CDR3 length: 18 residues. After removal of 3 bases from V and 3 bases from J, the junction contained 11 bases not matched to a gene. CDR3 sequence reads: CASSWAGGIGDYNSPLHF. CDR3 DNA sequence: TGCGCCAGCAGCTGGGCAGGGGGCATTGGGGACTATAATTCACCCCTCCACTTT.

The chain couples TRBV19 to TRBJ1-1; TRBD1 aligns across 9 bases. Germline V gene lookup returns CDR1 LNHDA and CDR2 SQIVND (reference sequence). V was pared by 6 bases and J by 7 bases, with 6 bases of the junction left unmatched. The CDR3 has 13 residues. CDR3 bases: TGTGCCAGTAGCTCGACAGGGGGGATTGAAGCTTTCTTT. Translated, it gives CASSSTGGIEAFF.

In its sample, this clone was seen a few times. The V gene is TRBV10-3, the J gene TRBJ2-3; D might be TRBD2 (7 bases). Trimming took 8 bases from V and 3 from J, leaving 12 bases between them. The CDR3 has 13 amino acids. Looked up from germline, CDR1 is ENHRY and CDR2 is SYGVKD. The CDR3 sequence: CAIWGGQTDTQYF. The CDR3 DNA reads TGTGCCATCTGGGGGGGGCAGACAGATACGCAGTATTTT.

In DNA, the CDR3 is TGTGCCAGTCGAGCAGGGGAGACAGTCCGGGCCGGGGAGCTGTTTTTT. It is translated as CASRAGETVRAGELFF. The J gene is TRBJ2-2, the V gene TRBV19; weak D call: TRBD1 (6 bases). The CDR3 consists of 16 residues. Trimming left V 8 bases short and J 6 bases short, with 22 bases between. Germline CDR1 LNHDA, CDR2 SQIVND (reference sequence).

This chain uses TRBV4-1 with TRBJ2-7, with 9 positions matching TRBD1. J lost 6 bases, V lost 5 bases, and 14 bases had no gene match. This CDR3 is 16 amino acids long. Germline V gives CDR1 MGHRA, CDR2 YSYEKL. This CDR3 reads CASSNPAGTGYREQYV. The CDR3 nucleotides are TGCGCCAGCAGCAATCCAGCCGGGACAGGGTACCGCGAGCAGTACGTC.

This sequence joins TRBV7-8 and TRBJ2-7, with 16 bases lining up with TRBD2. The CDR3 covers 17 residues. Germline V gives CDR1 SGHVS, CDR2 FQNEAQ. After removal of 4 bases from V and 2 bases from J, the junction contained 5 bases not matched to a gene. The CDR3 DNA is TGTGCCAGCAGCTCCGGGACTAGCGGGAGGGCCACCTACGAGCAGTACTTC. The encoded protein is CASSSGTSGRATYEQYF.

Remarks on this clone: The same CDR3 can be traced to other DNA sequences in this sample. V usage is TRBV11-2 and J usage is TRBJ2-5; D remains unclear. Trimming took off 3 bases at V and 5 bases at J, with 7 bases between the two ends. CDR3 length: 12 amino acids. Germline CDR1 SGHAT, CDR2 FQNNGV. This chain's CDR3 is CASSLVGETQYF. In DNA, the CDR3 is TGTGCCAGCAGCTTGGTGGGCGAGACCCAGTACTTC.

This clone was seen only once. V usage is TRBV2 and J usage is TRBJ2-7; D is perhaps TRBD2 (5 bases). From germline, CDR1 is SNHLY and CDR2 FYNNEI. V was cut by 0 bases and J by 6 bases, with 9 bases left in between. This CDR3 comprises 13 residues. CDR3 amino acids: CASSEAREGEQYV. The CDR3 coding sequence is TGTGCCAGCAGTGAAGCGAGGGAAGGCGAGCAGTACGTC.

The chain joins TRBV6-5 to TRBJ1-4; perhaps TRBD1 as D (5 bases). The germline V gene has CDR1 MNHEY and CDR2 SVGAGI. The V gene lost 5 bases and the J gene lost 7 bases, with 14 bases spanning the gap. The CDR3 spans 14 residues. DNA of the CDR3: TGTGCCAGCAGTGAAGGGGCGGCAGTTGAAAAACTGTTTTTT. Its translation is CASSEGAAVEKLFF.

The rearrangement links TRBV7-6 to TRBJ2-6; tentative D call: TRBD1 (6 bases). Germline V lookup: CDR1 SGHVS, CDR2 FNYEAQ. The CDR3 extends over 17 amino acids. Trimming pared 5 bases from V and 4 bases from J, leaving 18 bases between. The CDR3 bases are TGTGCCAGCAGCGTTATTCCAGGGGCCTCCGGGGCCAACGTCCTGACTTTC. Its translation: CASSVIPGASGANVLTF.

The chain links TRBV6-5 to TRBJ2-5; D is uncertain. This CDR3 has 12 amino acids. V was cut by 10 bases and J by 1 base, with 10 bases left in between. In germline, CDR1 is MNHEY, CDR2 SVGAGI. CDR3 amino acids: CATMTFQETQYF. The CDR3 DNA follows: TGTGCCACAATGACTTTCCAAGAGACCCAGTACTTC.

The rearrangement uses TRBV29-1 and TRBJ2-5; TRBD1 aligns across 8 bases. The CDR3 spans 13 residues. Germline loops: CDR1 SQVTM, CDR2 ANQGSEA. After removal of 6 bases from V and 5 bases from J, the junction contained 8 bases not matched to a gene. CDR3 DNA sequence: TGCAGCGTGGGACAGGTGGTTCTGGAGACCCAGTACTTC. It encodes CSVGQVVLETQYF. Supplemented by reference TRBV29-1 and TRBJ2-5, the full variable domain reads SAVISQKPSRDICQRGTSLTIQCQVDSQVTMMFWYRQQPGQSLTLIATANQGSEATYESGFVIDKFPISRPNLTFSTLTVSNMSPEDSSIYLCSVGQVVLETQYFGPGTRLLVL.

CDR3 region: CASSRTRETQYF. CDR3 sequence (DNA): TGTGCCAGCAGCCGGACGCGGGAGACCCAGTACTTC. The chain uses TRBV7-2 and TRBJ2-5; no clear D gene. Germline lookup yields CDR1 SGHTA and CDR2 FQGNSA. V was clipped by 5 bases and J by 5 bases, with 9 bases between them. The CDR3 contains 12 residues.

This clone came up a few times. This chain uses TRBV5-1 with TRBJ1-4; unclear D gene. This CDR3 is built from 15 residues. V lost 1 base and J 5 bases, leaving 12 bases between the germline ends. The germline gives CDR1 SGHRS, CDR2 YFSETQ. The CDR3 here is CASSLSVQPNEKLFF. The CDR3 DNA sequence: TGCGCCAGCAGCTTGTCGGTACAGCCAAATGAAAAACTGTTTTTT. Full variable domain (missing parts from reference TRBV5-1 and TRBJ1-4): KAGVTQTPRYLIKTRGQQVTLSCSPISGHRSVSWYQQTPGQGLQFLFEYFSETQRNKGNFPGRFSGRQFSNSRSEMNVSTLELGDSALYLCASSLSVQPNEKLFFGSGTQLSVL.

This chain uses TRBV2 with TRBJ2-5, with D perhaps given as TRBD1 or TRBD2 (5 bases each). V was trimmed by 10 bases and J by 5 bases, leaving 14 bases between them. CDR3 length: 12 residues. The V gene's germline CDR1 is SNHLY and CDR2 FYNNEI. The CDR3 reads CAKGPGGETQYF. The CDR3 DNA reads TGTGCCAAGGGACCGGGTGGCGAGACCCAGTACTTC.

J is TRBJ1-4 and V is TRBV18; 7 positions agree with TRBD1. J was trimmed by 0 bases and V by 6 bases; bases with no gene match: 7. CDR3 length equals 16 residues. In germline, CDR1 is KGHSH, CDR2 LQKENI. The CDR3 DNA sequence: TGTGCCAGCTCGCGACAGGGCCTTGCAACTAATGAAAAACTGTTTTTT. Residues: CASSRQGLATNEKLFF. The whole variable domain, remainder taken from reference TRBV18 and TRBJ1-4, is NAGVMQNPRHLVRRRGQEARLRCSPMKGHSHVYWYRQLPEEGLKFMVYLQKENIIDESGMPKERFSAEFPKEGPSILRIQQVVRGDSAAYFCASSRQGLATNEKLFFGSGTQLSVL.

The gene calls are TRBV19 and TRBJ2-3; D gene ambiguous. Trimming took 5 bases from V and 0 from J, leaving 12 bases between them. Germline V gene sequence: CDR1 LNHDA, CDR2 SQIVND (reference sequence). This CDR3 has 15 residues. CDR3 amino acids: CASSRVAFSTDTQYF. CDR3 coding DNA: TGTGCCAGTAGTCGGGTCGCCTTTAGCACAGATACGCAGTATTTT.

This clone has just a few counts. V is TRBV9 and J is TRBJ2-3; TRBD2 agrees at 9 bases. This CDR3 is 19 amino acids long. After removal of 2 bases from V and 0 bases from J, the junction contained 13 bases not matched to a gene. Per germline, CDR1 SGDLS and CDR2 YYNGEE. The CDR3 here is CASSVEAGGRPVSTDTQYF. The DNA of the CDR3 is TGTGCCAGCAGCGTCGAAGCGGGAGGCCGACCCGTCAGCACAGATACGCAGTATTTT.

The genes are TRBV18 and TRBJ2-4, with 8 bases matching TRBD2. Germline V gene data show CDR1 as KGHSH and CDR2 as LQKENI. The CDR3 has 14 amino acids. Trimming took 8 bases from V and 8 from J; bases not matched to a gene: 11. The CDR3 sequence: CASRDYSGKDIQYF. CDR3 nucleotide sequence: TGTGCCAGCCGAGACTATAGCGGGAAGGACATTCAGTACTTC.

This rearrangement joins TRBV10-3 to TRBJ1-1; TRBD1 might be the D (6 bases). Trimming removed 6 bases at V and 6 bases at J, with 11 bases between. Germline CDR1 is ENHRY and CDR2 is SYGVKD. This CDR3 is 12 amino acids long. The CDR3: CAISRGPPEAFF. The CDR3 DNA is TGTGCCATCAGCAGGGGTCCGCCTGAAGCTTTCTTT.

The chain's CDR3 is CASSPRVHTEAFF. The CDR3 bases are TGTGCCAGCAGCCCCCGGGTTCACACTGAAGCTTTCTTT. The chain joins TRBV27 to TRBJ1-1; D gene ambiguous. The CDR3 covers 13 residues. Trimming left V 6 bases short and J 3 bases short, with 11 bases between. Germline CDR1 and CDR2: MNHEY and SMNVEV (reference sequence).

The V gene is TRBV7-6, the J gene TRBJ2-5; 10 bases agree with TRBD2. Germline V gene sequence: CDR1 SGHVS, CDR2 FNYEAQ. Germline trimming cut 2 bases from V and 3 bases from J; bases unmatched to any gene: 3. The CDR3 is made up of 15 amino acids. The CDR3 DNA sequence: TGTGCCAGCAGCTTAATTGGACTAGCGGAAGAGACCCAGTACTTC. This codes for CASSLIGLAEETQYF.

The V and J genes are TRBV4-1 and TRBJ2-2; 7 positions agree with TRBD1. This CDR3 region has 16 residues. Germline CDR1 is MGHRA and CDR2 is YSYEKL. V gave up 2 bases and J gave up 7 bases; unmatched junction bases: 10. CDR3 nucleotide sequence: TGCGCCAGCAGCCAACCTGACAGGGATCCTGGCGGGGAGCTGTTTTTT. Its translation is CASSQPDRDPGGELFF.

This clone was seen at least ten times. For the CDR3, the DNA is TGTGCCAGCAGTTTCGGTCTAGCGGGGCGCCCTGGGGAGCTGTTTTTT. Translating gives CASSFGLAGRPGELFF. The rearrangement links TRBV27 to TRBJ2-2; TRBD2 agrees at 9 bases. The CDR3 contains 16 residues. The germline CDR1 and CDR2 sequences are MNHEY and SMNVEV (reference sequence). V shed 3 bases, J shed 8 bases, and the junction held 10 bases outside the gene matches.